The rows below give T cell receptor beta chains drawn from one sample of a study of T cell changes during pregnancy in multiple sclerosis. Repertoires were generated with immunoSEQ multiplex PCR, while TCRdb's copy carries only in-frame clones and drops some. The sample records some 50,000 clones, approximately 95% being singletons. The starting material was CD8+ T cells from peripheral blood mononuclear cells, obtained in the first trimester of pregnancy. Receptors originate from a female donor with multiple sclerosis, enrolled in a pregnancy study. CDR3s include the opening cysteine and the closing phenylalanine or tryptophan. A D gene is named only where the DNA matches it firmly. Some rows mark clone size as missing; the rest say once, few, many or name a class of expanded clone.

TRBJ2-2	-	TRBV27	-	CASSFYELSANTGELFF	TGTGCCAGCAGTTTTTATGAGTTATCCGCGAACACCGGGGAGCTGTTTTTT
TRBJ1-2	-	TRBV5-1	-	CASSLGSKNYGYTF	TGCGCCAGCAGCTTAGGGAGTAAGAACTATGGCTACACCTTC
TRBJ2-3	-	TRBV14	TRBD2	CASSPGTSGVTDTQYF	TGTGCCAGCAGCCCGGGGACTAGCGGGGTCACAGATACGCAGTATTTT
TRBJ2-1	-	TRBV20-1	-	CSASGVHEQFF	TGCAGTGCTAGCGGGGTGCATGAGCAGTTCTTC
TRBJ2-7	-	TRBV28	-	CASSCGVTGRLYEQYF	TGTGCCAGCAGTTGTGGGGTGACAGGTAGGCTCTACGAGCAGTACTTC
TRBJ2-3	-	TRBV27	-	CASSLSPGEVNTQYF	TGTGCCAGCAGTTTATCACCGGGGGAGGTGAATACGCAGTATTTT
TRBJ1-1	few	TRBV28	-	CASRTSRRGMNTEAFF	TGTGCCAGCAGGACATCGAGAAGGGGGATGAACACTGAAGCTTTCTTT
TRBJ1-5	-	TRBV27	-	CASSLSGGSNQPQHF	TGTGCCAGCAGTTTATCAGGGGGTAGCAATCAGCCCCAGCATTTT
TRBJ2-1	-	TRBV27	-	CASSSGRDNEQFF	TGTGCCAGCAGTTCCGGCCGGGACAATGAGCAGTTCTTC
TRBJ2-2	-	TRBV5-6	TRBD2	CASSYKAGGPVTGELFF	TGTGCCAGCAGCTACAAAGCGGGAGGGCCGGTCACCGGGGAGCTGTTTTTT
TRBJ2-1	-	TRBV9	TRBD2	CASSVRAGDEQFF	TGTGCCAGCAGCGTAAGGGCGGGAGACGAGCAGTTCTTC
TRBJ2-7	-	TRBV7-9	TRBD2	CASSLAAASGHSSYEQYF	TGTGCCAGCAGCTTAGCGGCGGCTAGCGGGCATAGCTCCTACGAGCAGTACTTC
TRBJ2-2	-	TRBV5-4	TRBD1	CASSPGTGDAGELFF	TGTGCCAGCAGCCCAGGGACAGGGGATGCCGGGGAGCTGTTTTTT
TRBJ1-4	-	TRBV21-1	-	CASSQIGTAGSEKLFF	TGTGCCAGCAGCCAAATCGGGACGGCGGGAAGTGAAAAACTGTTTTTT
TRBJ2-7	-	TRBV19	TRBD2	CASSGLAGVHEQYF	TGTGCCAGTAGTGGGCTAGCGGGAGTCCACGAGCAGTACTTC
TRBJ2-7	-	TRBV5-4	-	CASSWGPFYEQYF	TGTGCCAGCAGCTGGGGGCCCTTCTACGAGCAGTACTTC
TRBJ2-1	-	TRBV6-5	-	CASRDDGTPYNEQFF	TGTGCCAGCAGAGACGACGGGACACCCTACAATGAGCAGTTCTTC
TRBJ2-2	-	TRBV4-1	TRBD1	CASSQVQGSGELFF	TGCGCCAGCAGCCAAGTACAGGGGTCCGGGGAGCTGTTTTTT
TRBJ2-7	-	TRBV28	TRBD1	CASSYAQGAGEQYF	TGTGCCAGCAGTTATGCACAGGGGGCAGGAGAGCAGTACTTC
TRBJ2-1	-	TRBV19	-	CASSNTPYSYNEQFF	TGTGCCAGTAGTAACACACCTTACTCCTACAATGAGCAGTTCTTC
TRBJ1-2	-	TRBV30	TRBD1	CAWTTGTAYGYTF	TGTGCCTGGACTACCGGGACAGCCTATGGCTACACCTTC
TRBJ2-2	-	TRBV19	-	CASSPGGRTGELFF	TGTGCCAGTAGCCCCGGAGGGCGGACCGGGGAGCTGTTTTTT
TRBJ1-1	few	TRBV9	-	CASGGAEAFF	TGTGCCAGCGGAGGCGCTGAAGCTTTCTTT